The 30 T cell receptor beta chains below were found in one sample sequenced in a study of blood T cell repertoires in COVID-19. Using immunoSEQ multiplex PCR, the repertoire was profiled, and TCRdb retains in-frame clones only, with some absent. Of about 170,000 clones listed, approximately 86% are singletons. Material for sequencing was peripheral blood. These receptors were collected from a woman older than 75 in a cohort sampled during active or convalescent COVID-19.

J is TRBJ2-3 and V is TRBV7-9; 11 bases are shared with TRBD2. Trimming cost V 1 base and J 4 bases; bases outside gene matches: 7. Germline V gives CDR1 SEHNR, CDR2 FQNEAQ (reference sequence). The CDR3 contains 17 residues. Written as DNA, the CDR3 is TGTGCCAGCAGCTTAGGGGGCACTAGCGGGAGTTCAGATACGCAGTATTTT. Translation gives CASSLGGTSGSSDTQYF.

The chain is built from TRBV5-1 and TRBJ2-2; TRBD1 is a possible D gene (6 bases). V lost 3 bases, J lost 1 base, and 13 bases lay in between. Germline CDR1 reads SGHRS; CDR2 reads YFSETQ. This CDR3 has 16 amino acids. In nucleotides, the CDR3 is TGCGCCAGCAGCTCTCCGTCAGGGGTGAACACCGGGGAGCTGTTTTTT. Translation: CASSSPSGVNTGELFF.

The chain carries TRBV7-2 and TRBJ1-4; TRBD1 is a possible D gene (5 bases). The germline V gene has CDR1 SGHTA and CDR2 FQGNSA. The CDR3 length is 15 residues. V gave up 6 bases and J gave up 0 bases, with 11 bases separating them. For the CDR3, the DNA is TGTGCCAGCAGTTCAGACAGCTCAACTAATGAAAAACTGTTTTTT. Its translation is CASSSDSSTNEKLFF.

The chain employs TRBV7-6 and TRBJ2-2; 9 nucleotides line up with TRBD2. CDR3 length equals 16 residues. V was clipped by 5 bases and J by 2 bases; unmatched bases: 6. Germline lookup yields CDR1 SGHVS and CDR2 FNYEAQ. CDR3 in DNA: TGTGCCAGCAGCATCACTAGCGGGTTAAACACCGGGGAGCTGTTTTTT. This sequence encodes CASSITSGLNTGELFF. Based on the CDR3 plus reference TRBV7-6 and TRBJ2-2, the full variable domain is GAGVSQSPRYKVTKRGQDVALRCDPISGHVSLYWYRQALGQGPEFLTYFNYEAQQDKSGLPNDRFSAERPEGSISTLTIQRTEQRDSAMYRCASSITSGLNTGELFFGEGSRLTVL.

The rearrangement links TRBV18 to TRBJ2-7; 8 nucleotides match TRBD2. V was pared by 6 bases and J by 3 bases, with 10 bases of the junction left unmatched. The CDR3 spans 15 residues. Germline V lookup: CDR1 KGHSH, CDR2 LQKENI. The CDR3 DNA follows: TGTGCCAGCTCGGCTGAACCGGGACTAGACTACGAGCAGTACTTC. Protein: CASSAEPGLDYEQYF.

The chain has TRBV7-2 and TRBJ1-2; 9 nucleotides match TRBD1. V lost 5 bases to trimming and J lost 2 bases; unmatched junction nucleotides: 3. CDR3 length: 14 amino acids. Germline V lookup: CDR1 SGHTA, CDR2 FQGNSA. The CDR3 is CASSTTGGNYGYTF. The CDR3 region has the DNA TGTGCCAGCAGCACCACAGGGGGCAACTATGGCTACACCTTC.

This chain connects TRBV19 to TRBJ1-5, with unresolved D. The CDR3 extends over 16 amino acids. Between the trimmed V and J ends, which lost 7 bases and 2 bases, there was a span of 18 bases. Germline V gene data show CDR1 as LNHDA and CDR2 as SQIVND (reference sequence). CDR3 sequence (DNA): TGTGCCAGTATATCCGTCTGGTCGAGGGGCAATCAGCCCCAGCATTTT. Encoded protein: CASISVWSRGNQPQHF.

This rearrangement joins TRBV20-1 to TRBJ1-4; D is possibly TRBD1 (5 bases). V shed 3 bases and J shed 8 bases, with 16 bases lying between them. Germline CDR1 is DFQATT and CDR2 is SNEGSKA (reference sequence). The CDR3 covers 14 residues. CDR3 sequence reads: CSASSTGGIEKLFF. CDR3 coding DNA: TGCAGTGCTAGTTCTACAGGAGGGATAGAAAAACTGTTTTTT.

V gene TRBV6-5 combines with J gene TRBJ1-2; 11 bases map to TRBD1. The CDR3 is made up of 12 amino acids. Unmatched junction bases numbered 5, after V lost 9 bases and J lost 8 bases. Germline values: CDR1 MNHEY, CDR2 SVGAGI. The CDR3 sequence is CASSGTGGGYTF. The CDR3 DNA is TGTGCCAGTTCCGGGACAGGGGGAGGCTACACCTTC.

The genes are TRBV4-1 and TRBJ2-3; possible D gene TRBD1, 6 bases. V shed 3 bases and J shed 0 bases, with 13 bases lying between them. Germline assignment: CDR1 MGHRA and CDR2 YSYEKL. This CDR3 comprises 16 residues. CDR3: CASSHGQGTSTDTQYF. DNA for the CDR3: TGCGCCAGCAGCCACGGGCAGGGGACGAGCACAGATACGCAGTATTTT.

The J gene is TRBJ1-4, the V gene TRBV18; no definite D call. Germline V lookup: CDR1 KGHSH, CDR2 LQKENI. The CDR3 length is 15 residues. Trimming took off 3 bases at V and 11 bases at J, with 19 bases between the two ends. The CDR3 bases are TGTGCCAGCTCACCTGAGACTGGAGGCGGGAGGAAACTGTTTTTT. Translating it yields CASSPETGGGRKLFF. Filled out from reference TRBV18 and TRBJ1-4, the complete variable domain reads NAGVMQNPRHLVRRRGQEARLRCSPMKGHSHVYWYRQLPEEGLKFMVYLQKENIIDESGMPKERFSAEFPKEGPSILRIQQVVRGDSAAYFCASSPETGGGRKLFFGSGTQLSVL.

This rearrangement joins TRBV7-9 to TRBJ1-6, with 9 bases fitting TRBD1. CDR1 SEHNR and CDR2 FQNEAQ come from the germline V gene (reference sequence). This CDR3 comprises 13 residues. V was clipped by 5 bases and J by 8 bases; unmatched bases: 1. CDR3: CASSRDRDSPLHF. CDR3 sequence (DNA): TGTGCCAGCAGCCGGGACAGGGATTCACCCCTCCACTTT.

V gene TRBV6-5 combines with J gene TRBJ2-5; the D gene is possibly TRBD2 (5 bases). The length of the CDR3 is 15 residues. CDR1 and CDR2 (germline): MNHEY, SVGAGI. Trimming pared 6 bases from V and 3 bases from J, leaving 17 bases between. CDR3 bases: TGTGCCAGCAGGCCAGACTGGGGAGTAAAAGAGACCCAGTACTTC. The encoded protein is CASRPDWGVKETQYF.

The genes are TRBV6-5 and TRBJ2-1; 12 bases align to TRBD1. V lost 2 bases to trimming and J lost 9 bases; unmatched junction nucleotides: 5. Germline-derived CDR1 and CDR2 are MNHEY and SVGAGI. The CDR3 loop spans 15 amino acids. This CDR3 is CASSYQGQGAGEQFF. CDR3 bases: TGTGCCAGCAGTTACCAGGGACAGGGGGCGGGTGAGCAGTTCTTC.

The J gene is TRBJ2-1, the V gene TRBV24-1, with 13 nucleotides matching TRBD2. V shed 4 bases, J shed 6 bases, and the junction held 5 bases outside the gene matches. The CDR3 loop spans 16 amino acids. In germline, CDR1 is KGHDR, CDR2 SFDVKD. For the CDR3, the DNA is TGTGCCACCAGTGACATGACTAGCGGGAGGCTCAATGAGCAGTTCTTC. It encodes CATSDMTSGRLNEQFF.

For this clone: Lacking the conserved final phenylalanine or tryptophan, this CDR3 likely reflects a read error. No DNA is shown, since the ends of the CDR3 on it are uncertain; the CDR3 is the one TCRdb lists. The chain joins TRBV7-9 to TRBJ2-7; the D call in the table, TRBD2, was not verified against the DNA. The CDR3 comprises 11 residues, both ends counted. Germline loops: CDR1 SEHNR, CDR2 FQNEAQ (reference sequence). The CDR3: CASSLERPEDI.

CDR3 in DNA: TGTGCCAGCAGCAAAGAAGTAGGGCGCAGGGTTGGCCGGAACGAGCAGTACGTC. As protein: CASSKEVGRRVGRNEQYV. The V call is TRBV21-1, the J call TRBJ2-7; the table's D gene call, TRBD1, was not cross checked with the DNA. TRBV21-1 is deemed a pseudogene. The CDR3 has 18 amino acids.

The V and J genes are TRBV7-6 and TRBJ2-1, with 10 bases that match TRBD2. This CDR3 spans 17 amino acids. V gave up 4 bases and J gave up 3 bases; unmatched junction bases: 9. Germline-derived CDR1 and CDR2 are SGHVS and FNYEAQ. The CDR3 region has the DNA TGTGCCAGCAGCTCCAGCGGGGGGGCCTCTATCTACAATGAGCAGTTCTTC. As protein: CASSSSGGASIYNEQFF.

In DNA form, the CDR3 reads TGTGCCAGCAGCCCAGTGGACCCAGGGACTGAAGCTTTCTTT. This gives the protein CASSPVDPGTEAFF. The rearrangement uses TRBV3-1 (or the pseudogene TRBV3-2) and TRBJ1-1; weak D call: TRBD1 (5 bases). Germline V gene lookup returns CDR1 LGHDT and CDR2 YNNKEL (reference sequence). The CDR3 spans 14 residues. The ends were cut back, 4 bases at V and 5 bases at J, with 14 bases in the middle.

The table lists this clone with a count of one. The chain uses TRBV3-1 (or the pseudogene TRBV3-2) and TRBJ2-4; the D gene is possibly TRBD2 (6 bases). The V end lost 1 base, the J end lost 10 bases, and 17 bases lay between the germline ends. The germline V gene encodes CDR1 LGHDT and CDR2 YNNKEL (reference sequence). The CDR3 loop spans 15 amino acids. In nucleotides, the CDR3 is TGTGCCAGCAGCCAAGGGGCCGGTCCCGGGAGTATTCAGTACTTC. This translates into CASSQGAGPGSIQYF.

The rearrangement joins TRBV3-1 (or the pseudogene TRBV3-2) to TRBJ1-3, with TRBD1 matching over 7 bases. This CDR3 is built from 13 residues. J gave up 7 bases and V 0 bases, and 0 bases lay outside the gene matches. The germline CDR1 and CDR2 sequences are LGHDT and YNNKEL (reference sequence). The CDR3 DNA reads as TGTGCCAGCAGCCAAGAACAGGGGAACACCATATATTTT. This translates into CASSQEQGNTIYF.

The V gene is TRBV27, the J gene TRBJ2-7; D is perhaps TRBD1 (6 bases). CDR3 length equals 15 residues. CDR1 and CDR2 (germline): MNHEY, SMNVEV (reference sequence). The V and J ends lost 0 bases and 2 bases respectively, with 11 bases between them. CDR3 sequence (DNA): TGTGCCAGCAGTTTATCCAGGGGAGATCCCTACGAGCAGTACTTC. Protein: CASSLSRGDPYEQYF.

This sequence joins TRBV7-8 and TRBJ2-7, with 11 bases lining up with TRBD2. After removal of 5 bases from V and 7 bases from J, the junction contained 13 bases not matched to a gene. Germline CDR1 is SGHVS and CDR2 is FQNEAQ. This CDR3 comprises 16 residues. The CDR3 nucleotides are TGTGCCAGCAGCCCCCGACTAGCGGGACGCCAAGGGGAGCAGTACGTC. This encodes CASSPRLAGRQGEQYV.

The CDR3 spells CASSKGEVWQYV. CDR3 bases: TGTGCCAGCTCAAAAGGGGAGGTATGGCAGTACGTC. This chain links TRBV18 with TRBJ2-7; TRBD2 might be the D (6 bases). Trimming left V 5 bases short and J 9 bases short, with 14 bases between. CDR1 and CDR2 (germline): KGHSH, LQKENI. CDR3 length equals 12 residues.

The chain joins TRBV11-3 to TRBJ2-7, with TRBD1 matching over 9 bases. This CDR3 has 15 residues. The J segment lost 8 bases and the V segment lost 5 bases, leaving 13 bases of the junction unmatched. Germline V gene data show CDR1 as SGHNT and CDR2 as YENEEA. CDR3 nucleotide sequence: TGTGCCAGCAGCCCTCAGGACAGGGGAAGATGGAAGCAGTACTTC. Amino acids: CASSPQDRGRWKQYF.

The chain has TRBV11-2 and TRBJ2-2, with 7 bases lining up with TRBD2. V was pared by 5 bases and J by 4 bases, with 10 bases of the junction left unmatched. CDR3 length: 16 amino acids. CDR1 is SGHAT, CDR2 FQNNGV, per germline. The CDR3 spells CASSPLPRGVTGELFF. The CDR3 nucleotides are TGTGCCAGCAGCCCGCTCCCCCGGGGGGTCACCGGGGAGCTGTTTTTT.

The chain couples TRBV5-6 to TRBJ2-2, with D uncertain. From germline, CDR1 is SGHDT and CDR2 YYEEEE. This CDR3 contains 14 residues. Trimming removed 2 bases from V and 2 bases from J, with 7 bases in between. The CDR3 sequence is CASSLPGNTGELFF. The CDR3 coding sequence is TGTGCCAGCAGCTTACCAGGAAACACCGGGGAGCTGTTTTTT. Complete variable domain (other parts from reference TRBV5-6 and TRBJ2-2): DAGVTQSPTHLIKTRGQQVTLRCSPKSGHDTVSWYQQALGQGPQFIFQYYEEEERQRGNFPDRFSGHQFPNYSSELNVNALLLGDSALYLCASSLPGNTGELFFGEGSRLTVL.

The DNA for the CDR3 is TGTGCCAGCAGCCAAGCTTGGAGGGATTCACCCCTCCACTTT. It yields the protein CASSQAWRDSPLHF. The rearrangement uses TRBV14 and TRBJ1-6; unclear D gene. Trimming left V 1 base short and J 8 bases short, with 9 bases between. CDR1 and CDR2 (germline): SGHDN, FVKESK. CDR3 length: 14 residues.

The V call is TRBV28, the J call TRBJ1-4; weak D call: TRBD1 (5 bases). Germline V lookup: CDR1 MDHEN, CDR2 SYDVKM. Trimming removed 5 bases at V and 2 bases at J, with 15 bases between. This CDR3 region has 16 residues. In nucleotides, the CDR3 is TGTGCCAGCAGTATGTATACAGGTGCGACTAATGAAAAACTGTTTTTT. Translating gives CASSMYTGATNEKLFF.

V is TRBV2 and J is TRBJ2-3; D gene uncertain. This CDR3 is built from 11 residues. The germline gives CDR1 SNHLY, CDR2 FYNNEI. V shed 6 bases and J shed 9 bases, with 10 bases lying between them. The CDR3 coding sequence is TGTGCCAGCAGAGAGGTAGTAACGCAGTATTTT. Translation: CASREVVTQYF.